This TCR beta chain was retrieved from a study of shared clonotypes between healthy human individuals. Turning to this clone: What it recognizes is unknown.

The method was immunoSEQ multiplex PCR; TCRdb's version includes in-frame clones alone and lacks a portion of them. The sample consists of about 2.3 million clones, 85% to 95% of them appearing once. Germline V gene lookup returns CDR1 SNHLY and CDR2 FYNNEI. The trim removed 8 bases at V and 9 bases at J, leaving 11 bases unmatched. This CDR3 has 15 amino acids. Study-level results: Among non-shared clonotypes, generation probabilities were lower than among those shared by all four donors.

This chain uses TRBV2 with TRBJ2-1; 12 nucleotides match TRBD2. What was sequenced was naive CD4+ T cells from PBMCs. The subset here: CD45RA+ positively selected. The sequence was collected from a man younger than 35 in good health. Some clones in this sample may be carry-over from other donors' samples. CDR3 in DNA: TGTGCCAGCGAGACTAGCGGGAGACAATCGGGTGAGCAGTTCTTC. It yields the protein CASETSGRQSGEQFF.